This T cell receptor (beta chain) was identified during a study of CD8 T cells in ankylosing spondylitis. General study points: Earlier studies detected some motif variants in reactive arthritis synovial fluid and blood. Peripheral blood samples showed relatively rare disease-linked clones, and these clones were CD8+. The study identified a TCR beta motif of under ten highly homologous variants that appeared characteristic of ankylosing spondylitis blood.

Trimming removed 0 bases from V and 7 bases from J; junction bases left unmatched: 8. The CDR3 is made up of 16 amino acids. The germline CDR1 and CDR2 sequences are SGDLS and YYNGEE. This clonotype appeared many times. Its antigen remains unidentified. Libraries of TCR beta came from quantitative 5'-RACE with molecular barcodes. TCRdb re-analysed the 5' RACE reads in MiXCR, keeping a single row per CDR3 protein. The sample has 30,000 to 45,000 distinct CDR3 sequences, roughly 3% seen once. The rearrangement uses TRBV9 and TRBJ2-1, with 9 bases that match TRBD2. The source material was blood, either unsorted or a sorted T cell fraction (not recorded which). This clonotype was obtained from a male donor with ankylosing spondylitis or in good health (not recorded which). The CDR3 spells CASSVATRGGGNEQFF. The CDR3 nucleotides read TGTGCCAGCAGCGTAGCGACCCGCGGGGGGGGGAATGAGCAGTTCTTC.